These 5 T cell receptor beta chains share one sample of origin, sequenced in a study of radiation and T cells in renal cell carcinoma. Clones were sequenced by immunoSEQ multiplex PCR, and TCRdb holds only the in-frame ones, with some missing. Of 150,000 or so clones in the sample, 88% are singletons; the top ten hold around 4.1%. Documented time point: baseline pretreatment blood. This sample's treatment: 15 Gy SBRT to primary tumor, nephrectomy 4 weeks later. This sample comprised blood, obtained from a patient whose treatment included radiotherapy and nephrectomy. These TCRs come from an older woman with renal cell carcinoma.

The chain is built from TRBV11-1 and TRBJ2-1; 13 bases are shared with TRBD2. Germline-derived CDR1 and CDR2 are SGHAT and FQDESV (reference sequence). The J segment lost 7 bases and the V segment lost 6 bases, leaving 12 bases of the junction unmatched. CDR3 length equals 17 residues. CDR3 sequence reads: CASSLDRLAGGSNEQFF. CDR3 sequence (DNA): TGTGCCAGCAGTTTGGACCGACTAGCGGGGGGATCAAATGAGCAGTTCTTC.

The chain recombines TRBV19 with TRBJ2-7; 9 nucleotides line up with TRBD1. The germline V gene has CDR1 LNHDA and CDR2 SQIVND (reference sequence). The CDR3 is 14 residues long. V was pared by 5 bases and J by 2 bases, with 4 bases of the junction left unmatched. Here the CDR3 reads CASSATGGPYEQYF. Here the CDR3 DNA reads TGTGCCAGTAGTGCAACAGGGGGCCCCTACGAGCAGTACTTC. The entire variable domain, with the rest obtained from reference TRBV19 and TRBJ2-7, is as follows: DGGITQSPKYLFRKEGQNVTLSCEQNLNHDAMYWYRQDPGQGLRLIYYSQIVNDFQKGDIAEGYSVSREKKESFPLTVTSAQKNPTAFYLCASSATGGPYEQYFGPGTRLTVT.

This chain joins TRBV14 and TRBJ1-1; D is uncertain. This CDR3 contains 13 residues. Trimming removed 0 bases at V and 5 bases at J, with 7 bases between. Germline CDR1 reads SGHDN; CDR2 reads FVKESK. The CDR3 DNA is TGTGCCAGCAGCCAAGATATGGGTACTGAAGCTTTCTTT. Translated: CASSQDMGTEAFF. Full variable domain (outside the CDR3, taken from reference TRBV14 and TRBJ1-1): EAGVTQFPSHSVIEKGQTVTLRCDPISGHDNLYWYRRVMGKEIKFLLHFVKESKQDESGMPNNRFLAERTGGTYSTLKVQPAELEDSGVYFCASSQDMGTEAFFGQGTRLTVV.

V usage is TRBV11-2 and J usage is TRBJ2-7, with 7 bases fitting TRBD1. Losses at the gene ends were 1 base for V and 3 bases for J; bases not matched to a gene: 3. Germline V CDR1 and CDR2: SGHAT, FQNNGV. The CDR3 is 14 residues long. The CDR3 here is CASSLGTGVYEQYF. The DNA of the CDR3 is TGTGCCAGCAGCTTAGGGACAGGTGTCTACGAGCAGTACTTC.

V is TRBV19 and J is TRBJ2-7; D call uncertain. From germline, CDR1 is LNHDA and CDR2 SQIVND (reference sequence). The CDR3 contains 13 residues. V shed 6 bases and J shed 0 bases, with 9 bases lying between them. CDR3: CASRVGGSYEQYF. CDR3 bases: TGTGCCAGTAGGGTAGGCGGCTCCTACGAGCAGTACTTC.